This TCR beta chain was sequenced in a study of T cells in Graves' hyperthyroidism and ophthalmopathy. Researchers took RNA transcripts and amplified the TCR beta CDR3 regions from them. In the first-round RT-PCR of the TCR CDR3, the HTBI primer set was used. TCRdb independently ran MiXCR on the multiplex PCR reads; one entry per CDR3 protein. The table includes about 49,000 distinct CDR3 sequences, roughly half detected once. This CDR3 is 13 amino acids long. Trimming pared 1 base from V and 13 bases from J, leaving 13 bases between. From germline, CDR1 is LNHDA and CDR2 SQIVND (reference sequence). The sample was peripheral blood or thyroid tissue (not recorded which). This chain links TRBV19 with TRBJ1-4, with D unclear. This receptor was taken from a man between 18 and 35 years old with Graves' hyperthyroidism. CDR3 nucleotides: TGTGCCAGTAGTATAGGGGCAGGACGTGGACTGTTTTTT. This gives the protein CASSIGAGRGLFF.